The clone carrying this T cell receptor (beta chain) was seen once. The entry originates in a study of blood T cell repertoires in COVID-19. Study-level information: Samples taken during acute and convalescent COVID-19 were collected in the United States, Italy and Spain.

The CDR3 has 14 amino acids. Looked up from germline, CDR1 is SGHAT and CDR2 is FQNNGV. V lost 4 bases to trimming and J lost 2 bases, with 9 bases between them. Per the study methods: By means of reference gene primer amplification, nucleated cell counts were estimated. Libraries were prepared by immunoSEQ multiplex PCR; TCRdb keeps only in-frame clonotypes and omits some of them. V and J calls plus clone size are reproduced from that table; the DNA served to infer D and trimming. The sample gives about 170,000 clones, about 74% of which show up once; around 2.9% is in the top ten. Material for sequencing was peripheral blood. The TCR sequence derives from a woman of 80 years or more with acute or convalescent COVID-19. This chain uses TRBV11-2 with TRBJ1-3, with unresolved D. In nucleotides, the CDR3 is TGTGCCAGCAGCTCGGCGGTACCTGGAAACACCATATATTTT. The encoded protein is CASSSAVPGNTIYF.